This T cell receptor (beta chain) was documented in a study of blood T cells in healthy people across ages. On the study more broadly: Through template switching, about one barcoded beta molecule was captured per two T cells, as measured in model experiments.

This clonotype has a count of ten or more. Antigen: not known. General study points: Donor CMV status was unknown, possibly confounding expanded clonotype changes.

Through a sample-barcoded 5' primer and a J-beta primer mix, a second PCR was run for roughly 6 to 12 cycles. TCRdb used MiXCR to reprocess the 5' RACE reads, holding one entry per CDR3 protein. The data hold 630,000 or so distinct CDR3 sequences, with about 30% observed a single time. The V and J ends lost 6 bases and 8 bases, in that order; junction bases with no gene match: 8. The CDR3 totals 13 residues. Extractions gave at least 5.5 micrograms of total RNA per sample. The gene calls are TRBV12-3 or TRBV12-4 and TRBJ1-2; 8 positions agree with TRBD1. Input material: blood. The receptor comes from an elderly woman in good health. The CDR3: CASSYRQGKGYTF. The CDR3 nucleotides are TGTGCCAGCAGCTATAGACAGGGGAAAGGCTACACCTTC.